One and the same sample provided the 13 T cell receptor beta chains below, sequenced in a study of blood T cells in healthy people across ages. The second PCR ran about 6 to 12 cycles with a sample-barcoded 5' primer and J-beta primers. TCRdb itself ran the 5' RACE reads through MiXCR, one entry per CDR3 protein. The table shows around 1,500,000 distinct CDR3 sequences, with about 43% occurring only once. The sequencing input was blood. These receptors originate from a woman aged 18-30 years in good health.

This clonotype was seen more than once but under ten times. V gene TRBV7-8 combines with J gene TRBJ1-1; no clear D gene. This CDR3 comprises 14 residues. V lost 7 bases to trimming and J lost 3 bases, with 15 bases between them. The germline V gene has CDR1 SGHVS and CDR2 FQNEAQ. CDR3 amino acids: CASIGYEADTEAFF. The CDR3 bases are TGTGCCAGCATTGGTTACGAAGCGGACACTGAAGCTTTCTTT.

The chain couples TRBV13 to TRBJ1-2; unclear D gene. The germline V gene encodes CDR1 PRHDT and CDR2 FYEKMQ (reference sequence). V was trimmed by 5 bases and J by 8 bases, leaving 21 bases between them. There are 15 residues in the CDR3. CDR3 coding DNA: TGTGCCAGCAGCCCCTCGGGATCCCCCGTTAGAGGCTACACCTTC. Translating it yields CASSPSGSPVRGYTF.

The chain links TRBV11-2 to TRBJ2-1, with 13 bases aligning to TRBD2. The CDR3 loop spans 15 amino acids. With 5 bases clipped from V and 10 bases from J, the junction kept 8 bases outside the gene matches. In germline, CDR1 is SGHAT, CDR2 FQNNGV. CDR3 nucleotide sequence: TGTGCCAGCAGCCTGAGAGGACTAGCGGGAGAAGAGCAGTTCTTC. Amino acid sequence: CASSLRGLAGEEQFF.

The V and J genes are TRBV5-1 and TRBJ2-1; a weak D match, TRBD1 (6 bases). The length of the CDR3 is 13 residues. Germline-derived CDR1 and CDR2 are SGHRS and YFSETQ. V gave up 4 bases and J gave up 9 bases, with 14 bases separating them. CDR3 loop: CASSGDTGSEQFF. The CDR3 region has the DNA TGCGCCAGCAGCGGGGACACCGGTAGTGAGCAGTTCTTC. The full variable domain, rest sourced from reference TRBV5-1 and TRBJ2-1, is KAGVTQTPRYLIKTRGQQVTLSCSPISGHRSVSWYQQTPGQGLQFLFEYFSETQRNKGNFPGRFSGRQFSNSRSEMNVSTLELGDSALYLCASSGDTGSEQFFGPGTRLTVL.

The chain carries TRBV29-1 and TRBJ1-1, with a weak D call TRBD1 (6 bases). Per the germline V gene, CDR1 is SQVTM and CDR2 is ANQGSEA. This CDR3 is 12 amino acids long. V was trimmed by 5 bases and J by 6 bases, leaving 13 bases between them. The CDR3 bases are TGCAGCGTTTTTAAGGACAGCCCTGAAGCTTTCTTT. Its translation is CSVFKDSPEAFF.

The chain links TRBV27 to TRBJ1-6; tentatively, D is TRBD1 (5 bases). Germline V CDR1 and CDR2: MNHEY, SMNVEV (reference sequence). V lost 6 bases and J 7 bases, leaving 19 bases between the germline ends. This CDR3 comprises 16 residues. The CDR3 DNA sequence: TGTGCCAGCAGCGCTGGGTCGGGACTCCTAAATTCACCCCTCCACTTT. Protein: CASSAGSGLLNSPLHF.

The CDR3 sequence is CATSDPRTGDTGELFF. The CDR3 DNA is TGTGCCACCAGTGACCCACGGACAGGGGACACCGGGGAGCTGTTTTTT. The rearrangement uses TRBV24-1 and TRBJ2-2; 9 nucleotides align to TRBD1. This CDR3 spans 16 amino acids. Losses at the gene ends were 4 bases for V and 3 bases for J; bases not matched to a gene: 5. Germline CDR1 is KGHDR and CDR2 is SFDVKD.

The rearrangement uses TRBV5-6 and TRBJ2-7; 13 positions agree with TRBD2. The trim removed 3 bases at V and 2 bases at J, leaving 11 bases unmatched. This CDR3 has 18 amino acids. Germline V gene lookup returns CDR1 SGHDT and CDR2 YYEEEE. CDR3 amino acids: CASSSSGRGTSGAYEQYF. As DNA, the CDR3 is TGTGCCAGCAGCTCCTCCGGGCGCGGGACTAGCGGGGCCTACGAGCAGTACTTC.

The chain employs TRBV20-1 and TRBJ2-5; either TRBD1 or TRBD2 may supply D (6 bases each). Gene TRBJ2-7 matches the end of the DNA better, so the J call may be wrong. Germline V CDR1 and CDR2: DFQATT, SNEGSKA (reference sequence). The CDR3 contains 13 residues. The CDR3 protein is CSAREEGVLEQYF. CDR3 in DNA: TGCAGTGCTAGAGAGGAGGGGGTTCTCGAGCAGTACTTC.

The chain is built from TRBV28 and TRBJ1-5, with D unresolved. V dropped 6 bases and J dropped 4 bases, with 22 bases sitting between them. The CDR3 is 17 residues long. Germline V gene data show CDR1 as MDHEN and CDR2 as SYDVKM. CDR3 sequence reads: CASSSPRGVRSNQPQHF. The CDR3 nucleotides are TGTGCCAGCAGCTCCCCTCGGGGAGTTCGTTCAAATCAGCCCCAGCATTTT. The full variable domain, rest sourced from reference TRBV28 and TRBJ1-5, is DVKVTQSSRYLVKRTGEKVFLECVQDMDHENMFWYRQDPGLGLRLIYFSYDVKMKEKGDIPEGYSVSREKKERFSLILESASTNQTSMYLCASSSPRGVRSNQPQHFGDGTRLSIL.

This clonotype came up once. This chain joins TRBV24-1 and TRBJ1-5; D not resolved. V shed 9 bases and J shed 0 bases, with 8 bases lying between them. CDR1 is KGHDR, CDR2 SFDVKD, per germline. This CDR3 is built from 13 residues. In DNA, the CDR3 is TGTGCCACCTCCGAGGGTAGCAATCAGCCCCAGCATTTT. This sequence encodes CATSEGSNQPQHF.

The CDR3 DNA reads TGTGCCAGCAGTCTACGGACAGGAGCTACGAATGGCTACACCTTC. It yields the protein CASSLRTGATNGYTF. The gene calls are TRBV28 and TRBJ1-2; 7 nucleotides align to TRBD1. The germline V gene encodes CDR1 MDHEN and CDR2 SYDVKM. The CDR3 is 15 residues long. The junction had 12 bases not matched to a gene; V was cut back by 5 bases and J by 6 bases.

The gene calls are TRBV7-8 and TRBJ2-1, with unresolved D. The CDR3 runs 16 residues. Germline V CDR1 and CDR2: SGHVS, FQNEAQ. Trimming pared 3 bases from V and 4 bases from J, leaving 16 bases between. The CDR3 reads CASSFSPGRSYNEQFF. CDR3 coding DNA: TGTGCCAGCAGCTTCTCCCCCGGCAGGAGTTACAATGAGCAGTTCTTC.